These 24 T cell receptor beta chains share one sample of origin, sequenced in a study of blood T cell repertoires in COVID-19. Sequenced by immunoSEQ multiplex PCR; TCRdb stores in-frame clones only, minus some. The table has about 250,000 clones, about 84% seen once. Input material: peripheral blood. All receptors derive from a woman older than 75 with COVID-19, enrolled during active disease.

This clone was detected once. The chain joins TRBV12-3 or TRBV12-4 to TRBJ1-2; the D gene is possibly TRBD1 (5 bases). The CDR3 totals 13 residues. V was pared by 4 bases and J by 8 bases, with 14 bases between. For the CDR3, the DNA is TGTGCCAGCAGTTCAGAGCCAGGGCAGGGCTACACCTTC. This encodes CASSSEPGQGYTF.

This clone showed up just a few times. Other DNA variants within this sample encode the same CDR3. The genes are TRBV7-2 and TRBJ1-1; 7 positions match TRBD1. The CDR3 has 14 amino acids. Germline V gene sequence: CDR1 SGHTA, CDR2 FQGNSA. Unmatched junction bases numbered 4, after V lost 5 bases and J lost 1 base. CDR3: CASSLGGGNTEAFF. In nucleotides, the CDR3 is TGTGCCAGCAGCCTAGGGGGCGGGAACACTGAAGCTTTCTTT.

This rearrangement joins TRBV7-7 to TRBJ2-2, with 8 bases aligning to TRBD2. This CDR3 is built from 15 residues. V lost 5 bases and J lost 7; bases outside the gene matches: 9. Germline V gene sequence: CDR1 SSHAT, CDR2 FNYEAQ (reference sequence). CDR3 nucleotides: TGTGCCAGCAGCGTCTCGGGGGGGCCGATCGGGGAGCTGTTTTTT. This translates into CASSVSGGPIGELFF.

V is TRBV2 and J is TRBJ2-5, with TRBD2 matching 9 bases. The CDR3 runs to 15 residues. With 1 base clipped from V and 3 bases from J, the junction kept 3 bases outside the gene matches. Germline V gene sequence: CDR1 SNHLY, CDR2 FYNNEI. The CDR3 sequence: CASSEGGGAEETQYF. CDR3 bases: TGTGCCAGCAGTGAAGGCGGGGGGGCCGAAGAGACCCAGTACTTC.

This chain uses TRBV6-5 with TRBJ1-1; D might be TRBD1 (6 bases). The CDR3 is made up of 13 amino acids. Trimming took 6 bases from V and 1 from J, leaving 9 bases between them. Germline CDR1 MNHEY, CDR2 SVGAGI. The CDR3 loop reads CASSVRGNTEAFF. The CDR3 bases are TGTGCCAGCAGCGTCAGGGGGAACACTGAAGCTTTCTTT.

The chain links TRBV7-2 to TRBJ1-2, with unresolved D. Trimming pared 2 bases from V and 0 bases from J, leaving 13 bases between. Germline V gene sequence: CDR1 SGHTA, CDR2 FQGNSA. The CDR3 has 16 amino acids. In nucleotides, the CDR3 is TGTGCCAGCAGCTTACGTGTACTAAACCCTAACTATGGCTACACCTTC. Translating it yields CASSLRVLNPNYGYTF. Using reference TRBV7-2 and TRBJ1-2 for the parts outside the CDR3, the full variable domain is GAGVSQSPSNKVTEKGKDVELRCDPISGHTALYWYRQSLGQGLEFLIYFQGNSAPDKSGLPSDRFSAERTGGSVSTLTIQRTQQEDSAVYLCASSLRVLNPNYGYTFGSGTRLTVV.

The chain uses TRBV27 and TRBJ2-7; 11 positions agree with TRBD2. The V gene's germline CDR1 is MNHEY and CDR2 SMNVEV (reference sequence). This CDR3 spans 17 amino acids. V gave up 7 bases and J gave up 6 bases; unmatched junction bases: 17. The CDR3 DNA follows: TGTGCCAGCATGGGGCTAGCGGGGGGCTCGCGAACCGCCGAGCAGTACGTC. Amino acids: CASMGLAGGSRTAEQYV.

The V call is TRBV6-2 or TRBV6-3, the J call TRBJ1-1, with TRBD1 matching over 12 bases. V lost 1 base, J lost 4 bases, and 10 bases stayed unmatched. The CDR3 extends over 18 amino acids. Germline V gives CDR1 MNHEY, CDR2 SVGEGT. The CDR3 bases are TGTGCCAGCAGTTACTTGGTCGGGACAGGGGGCGCAGGCACTGAAGCTTTCTTT. Residues: CASSYLVGTGGAGTEAFF.

This chain links TRBV7-9 with TRBJ2-2, with 7 bases fitting TRBD1. CDR1 and CDR2 (germline): SEHNR, FQNEAQ (reference sequence). The trim removed 2 bases at V and 5 bases at J, leaving 8 bases unmatched. There are 16 residues in the CDR3. The CDR3 nucleotides read TGTGCCAGCAGCTTATCCCGGGACAGTGGTACCGGGGAGCTGTTTTTT. This sequence encodes CASSLSRDSGTGELFF.

The chain joins TRBV5-4 to TRBJ1-2, with D possibly TRBD1 on 5 matching bases. The CDR3 extends over 14 amino acids. V lost 0 bases and J 1 base, leaving 7 bases between the germline ends. CDR1 is SGHNT and CDR2 is YYREEE in the germline V gene (reference sequence). CDR3 sequence (DNA): TGTGCCAGCAGCTTGGGGGGCAGTAACTATGGCTACACCTTC. The encoded protein is CASSLGGSNYGYTF.

The chain is built from TRBV18 and TRBJ2-7; TRBD1 is a possible D gene (6 bases). V was trimmed by 1 base and J by 3 bases, leaving 7 bases between them. The CDR3 spans 13 residues. Germline V gene sequence: CDR1 KGHSH, CDR2 LQKENI. CDR3: CASSPRQDYEQYV. CDR3 nucleotide sequence: TGTGCCAGCTCACCACGACAGGACTACGAGCAGTACGTC.

This chain connects TRBV6-5 to TRBJ2-2; D is ambiguous. Trimming stripped 7 bases from V and 0 bases from J, with 9 bases between. From germline, CDR1 is MNHEY and CDR2 SVGAGI. The CDR3 contains 14 residues. Here the CDR3 reads CASKSRTNTGELFF. Written as DNA, the CDR3 is TGTGCCAGCAAGTCCAGGACGAACACCGGGGAGCTGTTTTTT.

V usage is TRBV7-2 and J usage is TRBJ2-4, with 10 bases matching TRBD2. The V segment lost 6 bases and the J segment 3 bases; nucleotides outside the gene matches: 17. There are 19 residues in the CDR3. From germline, CDR1 is SGHTA and CDR2 FQGNSA. CDR3 nucleotides: TGTGCCAGCAGTTACAGCGGGGGGGCGGTTTGGGAAGGCAAAAACATTCAGTACTTC. It specifies CASSYSGGAVWEGKNIQYF.

The gene calls are TRBV19 and TRBJ1-1; 8 bases line up with TRBD1. The CDR3 extends over 14 amino acids. The V gene's germline CDR1 is LNHDA and CDR2 SQIVND (reference sequence). The V segment lost 4 bases and the J segment 6 bases; nucleotides outside the gene matches: 7. CDR3 protein: CASSNQGALAEAFF. The CDR3 DNA is TGTGCCAGTAGTAACCAGGGGGCTTTAGCTGAAGCTTTCTTT.

The chain carries TRBV18 and TRBJ2-5; D might be TRBD1 (5 bases). The CDR3 totals 14 residues. Germline V gives CDR1 KGHSH, CDR2 LQKENI. Trimming stripped 3 bases from V and 5 bases from J, with 13 bases between. The CDR3 DNA sequence: TGTGCCAGCTCACCCCAGGGAATTGGGGAGACCCAGTACTTC. This encodes CASSPQGIGETQYF. Supplemented by reference TRBV18 and TRBJ2-5, the full variable domain reads NAGVMQNPRHLVRRRGQEARLRCSPMKGHSHVYWYRQLPEEGLKFMVYLQKENIIDESGMPKERFSAEFPKEGPSILRIQQVVRGDSAAYFCASSPQGIGETQYFGPGTRLLVL.

This chain joins TRBV19 and TRBJ2-5; TRBD2 aligns across 11 bases. Losses at the gene ends were 7 bases for V and 5 bases for J; bases not matched to a gene: 9. The CDR3 has 15 amino acids. The V gene's germline CDR1 is LNHDA and CDR2 SQIVND (reference sequence). CDR3 DNA: TGTGCCAGTAAGGGTAGCGGGGGGGCGCGGGAGACCCAGTACTTC. This gives the protein CASKGSGGARETQYF.

The chain combines TRBV13 with TRBJ2-7; D might be TRBD2 (5 bases). Germline loops: CDR1 PRHDT, CDR2 FYEKMQ (reference sequence). The V end lost 6 bases, the J end lost 0 bases, and 12 bases lay between the germline ends. There are 14 residues in the CDR3. Written as DNA, the CDR3 is TGTGCCAGCAGGACGGGGTATAGCTCCTACGAGCAGTACTTC. Its protein is CASRTGYSSYEQYF. Full variable domain (missing parts from reference TRBV13 and TRBJ2-7): AAGVIQSPRHLIKEKRETATLKCYPIPRHDTVYWYQQGPGQDPQFLISFYEKMQSDKGSIPDRFSAQQFSDYHSELNMSSLELGDSALYFCASRTGYSSYEQYFGPGTRLTVT.

V is TRBV6-5 and J is TRBJ1-1, with 7 positions matching TRBD1. V trimming: 4 bases; J trimming: 1 base; junction bases outside the gene matches: 6. This CDR3 contains 15 residues. Germline lookup yields CDR1 MNHEY and CDR2 SVGAGI. The CDR3 DNA reads as TGTGCCAGCAGTTTCCAGGACAGGCGGAACACTGAAGCTTTCTTT. Its protein is CASSFQDRRNTEAFF.

The V call is TRBV6-5, the J call TRBJ1-2; TRBD1 might be the D (5 bases). Germline V CDR1 and CDR2: MNHEY, SVGAGI. The V gene lost 6 bases and the J gene lost 4 bases, with 9 bases spanning the gap. The CDR3 is 12 residues long. In DNA form, the CDR3 reads TGTGCCAGCAGAGACAGCCTCTATGGCTACACCTTC. It yields the protein CASRDSLYGYTF.

In DNA, the CDR3 is TGTGCCGGTAGGGACAGTAAGAACACCATATATTTT. Encoded protein: CAGRDSKNTIYF. The rearrangement uses TRBV28 and TRBJ1-3; 7 bases are a match to TRBD1. Germline V CDR1 and CDR2: MDHEN, SYDVKM. The CDR3 runs to 12 residues. V dropped 11 bases and J dropped 7; count of bases not matched to a gene: 8.

This clone was observed once. V usage is TRBV6-2 or TRBV6-3 and J usage is TRBJ1-5; perhaps TRBD1 as D (6 bases). The germline V gene has CDR1 MNHEY and CDR2 SVGEGT. The V end lost 6 bases, the J end lost 11 bases, and 20 bases lay between the germline ends. The CDR3 has 14 residues. CDR3 sequence reads: CASSNQGRGESQHF. CDR3 coding DNA: TGTGCCAGCAGCAACCAGGGGAGGGGGGAGTCCCAGCATTTT.

This rearrangement joins TRBV2 to TRBJ2-7, with TRBD2 identical over 10 bases. The junction had 10 bases not matched to a gene; V was cut back by 6 bases and J by 2 bases. Germline CDR1 and CDR2: SNHLY and FYNNEI. The CDR3 is made up of 16 amino acids. Here the CDR3 reads CASSQGTSEYTYEQYV. The CDR3 DNA is TGTGCCAGCAGCCAAGGGACTAGCGAGTACACCTACGAGCAGTACGTC.

This chain links TRBV10-3 with TRBJ1-2; D call uncertain. V was shortened by 5 bases and J by 3 bases, with 13 bases between the two germline ends. The V gene's germline CDR1 is ENHRY and CDR2 SYGVKD. The CDR3 runs to 14 residues. The CDR3 loop is CAISPSGRDYGYTF. CDR3 nucleotides: TGTGCCATCAGTCCTTCCGGGAGGGACTATGGCTACACCTTC.

The chain combines TRBV25-1 with TRBJ1-4; D remains ambiguous. CDR3 length: 16 amino acids. Germline V lookup: CDR1 MGHDK, CDR2 SYGVNS. The ends were cut back, 3 bases at V and 1 base at J, with 12 bases in the middle. The CDR3 region is CASSEARGGTNEKLFF. DNA of the CDR3: TGTGCCAGCAGTGAGGCACGGGGAGGAACTAATGAAAAACTGTTTTTT.